This T cell receptor beta chain was identified during a study of blood T cells in healthy people across ages. The use of a sample-barcoded 5' primer and a J-beta primer mix characterized a second PCR of roughly 7 to 12 cycles. TCRdb processed the 5' RACE reads anew with MiXCR; each CDR3 protein has one entry. The data contain 1.5 million to 2 million distinct CDR3 sequences, about two fifths of them singletons. The people who gave samples were healthy Caucasians from Russia, aged roughly 6 to 100. For every donor, a draw yielded around 10 milliliters of peripheral blood. The CDR3 extends over 21 amino acids. V lost 3 bases, J lost 0 bases, and 19 bases stayed unmatched. Germline CDR1 is MNHEY and CDR2 is SMNVEV (reference sequence). Findings and caveats of the study: In long-lived donors, naive CD4+ cell counts and diversity exceeded those of aged donors.

This clonotype has only a few counts. Antigen unknown. The gene calls are TRBV27 and TRBJ2-1, with 8 bases identical to TRBD2. Material for sequencing was blood. The sequence was obtained from a human donor in good health. The CDR3 loop is CASSLNRGGLRRSSSYNEQFF. The CDR3 region has the DNA TGTGCCAGCAGTTTGAATCGCGGGGGGCTCCGACGTTCGAGCTCCTACAATGAGCAGTTCTTC.